Below, 18 T cell receptor beta chains from the same sample are listed, as sequenced in a study of persistence of HIV-infected CD4 T cells (TCRdb year 2020). The antigens for these receptors are not known. The sample's treatment or condition label is to be understood as: suppressive antiretroviral therapy. A pool of overlapping HIV-1 Gag 15-mer peptides, at about 0.99 ug per peptide per mL, was used to stimulate the cells. Nonresponding CD40L-negative CD69-negative CD45RO-high memory CD4+ T cells were sorted as memory populations depleted of antigen-responding cells. The immunoSEQ hsTCRB assay version 4, run in survey mode, was used to sequence TCRbeta repertoires from genomic DNA. TCRdb limited this immuneACCESS table to in-frame rearrangements with V and J called. A share of clones is missing; checked studies link under half to unresolved V genes, and the rest is unexplained. The sample data list around 42,000 clones, and around 82% of these were observed just once. The ten largest clonotypes hold over 12% of the sample.

The sample in question was CD4+ T cells sorted from PBMCs after roughly 18-hour stimulation, obtained from a patient who received antiretroviral therapy. The cell subset or site label on this specimen signifies: CD40L-CD69- CD45RO-high memory CD4 T cells not responding to Gag peptides. These receptors all come from an adult man with HIV who was CMV-seropositive.

This chain connects TRBV6-5 to TRBJ1-1; D is unresolved. CDR1 is MNHEY and CDR2 is SVGAGI in the germline V gene. Trimming pared 4 bases from V and 7 bases from J, leaving 16 bases between. This CDR3 has 14 residues. The chain's CDR3 is CASSSTEGKDEAFF. The DNA of the CDR3 is TGTGCCAGCAGTTCAACTGAAGGGAAGGATGAAGCTTTCTTT.

The chain joins TRBV18 to TRBJ2-1; a possible D gene is TRBD1 (5 bases). The CDR3 totals 15 residues. The V gene lost 5 bases and the J gene lost 4 bases, with 15 bases spanning the gap. The germline CDR1 and CDR2 sequences are KGHSH and LQKENI. The CDR3 protein is CASSADLGAYNEQFF. The CDR3 DNA follows: TGTGCCAGCTCAGCAGATCTAGGGGCTTACAATGAGCAGTTCTTC.

The chain couples TRBV6-4 to TRBJ1-2; 9 positions match TRBD1. V lost 5 bases to trimming and J lost 7 bases; unmatched junction nucleotides: 11. The CDR3 extends over 15 amino acids. CDR1 and CDR2 from the germline V gene are MRHNA and SNTAGT. The DNA of the CDR3 is TGTGCCAGCAGTACCTCCGGGACAGGGTTTCGTGGCTACACCTTC. Protein product: CASSTSGTGFRGYTF.

The chain links TRBV19 to TRBJ2-7; no definite D call. CDR3 size: 13 residues. The V and J ends lost 8 bases and 0 bases respectively, with 11 bases between them. Germline values: CDR1 LNHDA, CDR2 SQIVND (reference sequence). CDR3 amino acids: CASLDKSSYEQYF. The CDR3 DNA reads TGTGCCAGTCTCGACAAAAGCTCCTACGAGCAGTACTTC.

The sample holds one count of this clone. This chain connects TRBV30 to TRBJ2-7; weak D call: TRBD1 (5 bases). This CDR3 region has 13 residues. The V gene's germline CDR1 is GTSNPN and CDR2 SVGIG (reference sequence). V was clipped by 3 bases and J by 3 bases, with 12 bases between them. CDR3 nucleotides: TGTGCCTGGAGCCAGGGTCTAATCTACGAGCAGTACTTC. Protein: CAWSQGLIYEQYF.

CDR3 sequence: CASSQGAGSAEAFF. Here the CDR3 DNA reads TGTGCCAGTTCACAGGGGGCAGGATCGGCTGAAGCTTTCTTT. This rearrangement joins TRBV19 to TRBJ1-1; TRBD1 matches at 9 bases. J was trimmed by 6 bases and V by 8 bases; bases with no gene match: 10. Germline V gene sequence: CDR1 LNHDA, CDR2 SQIVND (reference sequence). The CDR3 has 14 amino acids.

The V gene is TRBV9, the J gene TRBJ1-1; maybe TRBD1 (5 bases). Germline V gene lookup returns CDR1 SGDLS and CDR2 YYNGEE. V was trimmed by 4 bases and J by 1 base, leaving 20 bases between them. This CDR3 is 17 amino acids long. The CDR3 DNA sequence: TGTGCCAGCAGCCCCTCGAGGGGTTCGCAAGGGAACACTGAAGCTTTCTTT. Residues: CASSPSRGSQGNTEAFF.

This chain links TRBV19 with TRBJ1-5, with D possibly matching TRBD1 (6 bases). V lost 3 bases, J lost 7 bases, and 22 bases lay in between. The CDR3 consists of 17 residues. The V gene's germline CDR1 is LNHDA and CDR2 SQIVND (reference sequence). The CDR3 loop is CASSISGSTGSRQPQHF. The CDR3 region has the DNA TGTGCCAGTAGTATTTCAGGATCCACAGGGAGCAGACAGCCCCAGCATTTT.

The chain recombines TRBV2 with TRBJ2-1, with D possibly matching TRBD2 (5 bases). Trimming pared 2 bases from V and 3 bases from J, leaving 14 bases between. The CDR3 has 16 residues. Germline loops: CDR1 SNHLY, CDR2 FYNNEI. CDR3 loop: CASSETVARYYNEQFF. In nucleotides, the CDR3 is TGTGCCAGCAGTGAAACGGTAGCGCGATACTACAATGAGCAGTTCTTC.

The chain joins TRBV11-1 to TRBJ1-1; D is unclear. The CDR3 consists of 14 residues. V was shortened by 0 bases and J by 6 bases, with 11 bases between the two germline ends. Per germline, CDR1 SGHAT and CDR2 FQDESV (reference sequence). The CDR3, as DNA: TGTGCCAGCAGCTTAGCGACGAGGAGCGCTGAAGCTTTCTTT. It is translated as CASSLATRSAEAFF.

This clone is a singleton in its sample. The V and J genes are TRBV5-6 and TRBJ1-2; no clear D. Germline loops: CDR1 SGHDT, CDR2 YYEEEE. The CDR3 is 12 amino acids. V lost 4 bases and J 4 bases, leaving 8 bases between the germline ends. Here the CDR3 DNA reads TGTGCCAGCAGCCTGAACAGCTATGGCTACACCTTC. As protein: CASSLNSYGYTF.

The chain links TRBV28 to TRBJ2-7, with TRBD2 identical over 9 bases. Germline CDR1 and CDR2: MDHEN and SYDVKM. The CDR3 sequence is 15 residues long. J gave up 4 bases and V 1 base, and 5 bases lay outside the gene matches. The CDR3 DNA sequence: TGTGCCAGCAGTTTATACGCGGGAGGGCGTTACGAGCAGTACTTC. Amino acids: CASSLYAGGRYEQYF. Using reference TRBV28 and TRBJ2-7 for the parts outside the CDR3, the full variable domain is DVKVTQSSRYLVKRTGEKVFLECVQDMDHENMFWYRQDPGLGLRLIYFSYDVKMKEKGDIPEGYSVSREKKERFSLILESASTNQTSMYLCASSLYAGGRYEQYFGPGTRLTVT.

The chain links TRBV4-3 to TRBJ1-1, with a tentative D call TRBD1 (6 bases). From germline, CDR1 is LGHNA and CDR2 YSLEER. V was pared by 3 bases and J by 8 bases, with 13 bases between. The CDR3 extends over 13 amino acids. CDR3 nucleotides: TGCGCCAGCAGCCAGATACCAGGACAGGAAGCTTTCTTT. Its protein product is CASSQIPGQEAFF.

The V gene is TRBV4-1, the J gene TRBJ1-6; TRBD1 agrees at 7 bases. The germline V gene has CDR1 MGHRA and CDR2 YSYEKL. Trimming cost V 5 bases and J 5 bases; bases outside gene matches: 6. This CDR3 has 15 residues. CDR3 amino acids: CASSFRDSNNSPLHF. As DNA, the CDR3 is TGCGCCAGCAGCTTCCGGGACAGTAATAATTCACCCCTCCACTTT.

This clone was found once. The chain links TRBV7-2 to TRBJ1-2, with 7 bases aligning to TRBD1. This CDR3 is 16 amino acids long. From germline, CDR1 is SGHTA and CDR2 FQGNSA. V was pared by 0 bases and J by 2 bases, with 6 bases of the junction left unmatched. The CDR3 DNA sequence: TGTGCCAGCAGCTTAGCTCGGACAGGACTCAACTATGGCTACACCTTC. Residues: CASSLARTGLNYGYTF.

This clone came up once. The chain has TRBV5-1 and TRBJ2-5, with no clear D. The length of the CDR3 is 13 residues. Germline V gene lookup returns CDR1 SGHRS and CDR2 YFSETQ. V dropped 2 bases and J dropped 1 base, with 6 bases sitting between them. The CDR3 DNA follows: TGCGCCAGCAGCTTCGGGTCCCAAGAGACCCAGTACTTC. Amino acid sequence: CASSFGSQETQYF.

This clone was seen once. This rearrangement joins TRBV7-6 to TRBJ2-7, with D maybe TRBD1 (6 bases). V lost 3 bases and J 3 bases, leaving 15 bases between the germline ends. The germline V gene has CDR1 SGHVS and CDR2 FNYEAQ. The CDR3 has 15 amino acids. The CDR3 spells CASSLRPGHIYEQYF. The CDR3 DNA is TGTGCCAGCAGCTTGCGACCGGGACACATCTACGAGCAGTACTTC.

Sample share makes this clone medium-sized (0.01 to 0.1%). The sample carries other DNA sequences with the same CDR3. V usage is TRBV9 and J usage is TRBJ2-5, with D possibly being TRBD1 (6 bases). Germline V gene lookup returns CDR1 SGDLS and CDR2 YYNGEE. V was trimmed by 2 bases and J by 4 bases, leaving 9 bases between them. The CDR3 runs to 13 residues. The CDR3, as DNA: TGTGCCAGCAGCGTTGCCAGGGGAGAGACCCAGTACTTC. It encodes CASSVARGETQYF.